The next 12 T cell receptor beta chains were all read from a single sample in a study of blood T cell repertoires in COVID-19 (dated by TCRdb to the early 2020s). Libraries were constructed by the immunoSEQ multiplex PCR assay. The clones in this table, taken by TCRdb from immuneACCESS, are in-frame only. Not every clone is retained; where verified, under half of the shortfall comes from an unresolved V gene, and the cause of the rest is unknown. This sample has 50,000 or so clones in its table, and 75% to 90% of those were observed once. Of the sample, over 7% is held by the ten largest clones. Specimen: peripheral blood. Every receptor here comes from a man in his sixties with active COVID-19.

The CDR3 DNA sequence: TGTGCCAGTCGAGCCACAGGTAGCTATGGCTACACCTTC. Translation: CASRATGSYGYTF. The chain has TRBV19 and TRBJ1-2, with D possibly being TRBD1 (5 bases). Between the trimmed V and J ends, which lost 8 bases and 4 bases, there was a span of 14 bases. The germline V gene has CDR1 LNHDA and CDR2 SQIVND (reference sequence). This CDR3 spans 13 amino acids.

The V gene is TRBV2, the J gene TRBJ2-3, with a possible D match to TRBD2 (7 bases). Trimming took 7 bases from V and 0 from J, leaving 11 bases between them. CDR1 and CDR2 from the germline V gene are SNHLY and FYNNEI. This CDR3 has 14 amino acids. The DNA of the CDR3 is TGTGCCAGCAACAAGGGGGGGAGCACAGATACGCAGTATTTT. It codes for CASNKGGSTDTQYF.

The chain combines TRBV3-1 (or the pseudogene TRBV3-2) with TRBJ1-1; 7 nucleotides line up with TRBD1. Per germline, CDR1 LGHDT and CDR2 YNNKEL (reference sequence). J lost 1 base, V lost 7 bases, and 6 bases had no gene match. The CDR3 covers 14 residues. CDR3 residues: CASTTTGRNTEAFF. The CDR3, as DNA: TGTGCCAGCACCACGACAGGGAGGAACACTGAAGCTTTCTTT.

This chain connects TRBV7-6 to TRBJ2-1; 12 positions agree with TRBD2. Germline V gives CDR1 SGHVS, CDR2 FNYEAQ. CDR3 length equals 15 residues. The V segment lost 4 bases and the J segment 5 bases; nucleotides outside the gene matches: 3. In DNA form, the CDR3 reads TGTGCCAGCAGCTCGGGACTAGCGGGCGACAATGAGCAGTTCTTC. Its translation is CASSSGLAGDNEQFF.

The rearrangement joins TRBV4-1 to TRBJ2-7, with 12 bases that match TRBD2. This CDR3 has 16 amino acids. The V gene's germline CDR1 is MGHRA and CDR2 YSYEKL. The ends lost 3 bases at V and 1 base at J; junction bases unmatched: 4. The chain's CDR3 is CASSHQLAGGSYEQYF. The CDR3 nucleotides are TGCGCCAGCAGCCACCAACTAGCGGGGGGTTCCTACGAGCAGTACTTC.

The V and J genes are TRBV28 and TRBJ2-7; TRBD1 matches at 7 bases. The J segment lost 7 bases and the V segment lost 5 bases, leaving 14 bases of the junction unmatched. The CDR3 loop spans 15 amino acids. Germline CDR1 is MDHEN and CDR2 is SYDVKM. This chain's CDR3 is CASSLRGLGIFEQYF. The CDR3 DNA is TGTGCCAGCAGTCTAAGGGGGCTCGGTATCTTTGAGCAGTACTTC.

The chain uses TRBV9 and TRBJ1-1, with 9 bases identical to TRBD1. V was clipped by 4 bases and J by 3 bases; unmatched bases: 10. The CDR3 is 16 residues long. The germline V gene encodes CDR1 SGDLS and CDR2 YYNGEE. This CDR3 is CASSPTGQGLHTEAFF. DNA of the CDR3: TGTGCCAGCAGCCCAACGGGACAGGGTTTGCACACTGAAGCTTTCTTT.

The J gene is TRBJ2-3, the V gene TRBV24-1, with 9 bases aligning to TRBD2. Germline CDR1 KGHDR, CDR2 SFDVKD. This CDR3 comprises 15 residues. The V gene end was trimmed by 2 bases and the J gene end by 1 base; junction bases not matched to a gene: 0. In DNA, the CDR3 is TGTGCCACCAGTGATTCTAGCGGGGGCACAGATACGCAGTATTTT. Residues: CATSDSSGGTDTQYF.

The CDR3 region is CASSYWEHPTDTQYF. CDR3 DNA: TGTGCCAGCAGTTACTGGGAGCACCCCACAGATACGCAGTATTTT. The rearrangement joins TRBV6-2 or TRBV6-3 to TRBJ2-3; possibly TRBD2 for D (5 bases). Trimming shortened V by 1 base and J by 2 bases, and 10 bases separated the two germline ends. The CDR3 length is 15 residues. Germline V gene lookup returns CDR1 MNHEY and CDR2 SVGEGT.

This sequence joins TRBV30 and TRBJ2-5; perhaps TRBD2 as D (6 bases). The germline CDR1 and CDR2 sequences are GTSNPN and SVGIG (reference sequence). The CDR3 is 14 residues long. Trimming removed 2 bases from V and 7 bases from J, with 17 bases in between. DNA of the CDR3: TGTGCCTGGAGTCCTAGCGTGGGAGTAGTGACCCAGTACTTC. As protein: CAWSPSVGVVTQYF.

Only one count was recorded for this clone. The chain couples TRBV27 to TRBJ1-2; 7 bases map to TRBD1. CDR3 length: 14 residues. The J segment lost 7 bases and the V segment lost 5 bases, leaving 10 bases of the junction unmatched. From germline, CDR1 is MNHEY and CDR2 SMNVEV (reference sequence). The CDR3 region has the DNA TGTGCCAGCAGTCGACAGGGACCCGCTGGTGGCTACACCTTC. Its translation: CASSRQGPAGGYTF.

The chain carries TRBV19 and TRBJ1-5; 7 nucleotides line up with TRBD1. There are 14 residues in the CDR3. The V gene end was trimmed by 6 bases and the J gene end by 4 bases; junction bases not matched to a gene: 6. Germline V gene data show CDR1 as LNHDA and CDR2 as SQIVND (reference sequence). Here the CDR3 reads CASSLRDSNQPQHF. In nucleotides, the CDR3 is TGTGCCAGTAGCCTCCGGGACAGTAATCAGCCCCAGCATTTT.